One sample yielded the 10 T cell receptor beta chains listed below, sequenced in a study of T cells after yellow fever vaccination. TCRdb fed the 5' RACE reads into MiXCR, producing one record per CDR3 protein. The repertoire holds 78,000 or so distinct CDR3 sequences, about 7.7% seen once, with around 28% in the top ten. The sample was CD8+ T cells sorted from PBMCs, taken roughly 10 days after the first yellow fever vaccination. These TCRs come from a man aged 18-30 years who received the YFV17D yellow fever vaccine.

The chain combines TRBV5-4 with TRBJ1-3, with D possibly TRBD1 on 6 matching bases. The germline CDR1 and CDR2 sequences are SGHNT and YYREEE (reference sequence). The CDR3 loop spans 15 amino acids. Trimming pared 2 bases from V and 0 bases from J, leaving 9 bases between. CDR3 nucleotides: TGTGCCAGCAGCTTTCAAGGGGGCTCTGGAAACACCATATATTTT. This translates into CASSFQGGSGNTIYF.

This clonotype was seen at least ten times. The genes are TRBV20-1 and TRBJ2-3, with D perhaps TRBD1 or TRBD2 (6 bases each). Trimming left V 5 bases short and J 4 bases short, with 16 bases between. The germline CDR1 and CDR2 sequences are DFQATT and SNEGSKA (reference sequence). The CDR3 loop spans 14 amino acids. In DNA form, the CDR3 reads TGCAGTGCTCCCGGGGGCAGAGGGGCAGATACGCAGTATTTT. Translation gives CSAPGGRGADTQYF.

This clonotype occurred many times. The rearrangement links TRBV5-1 to TRBJ2-7; D gene uncertain. This CDR3 has 15 amino acids. CDR1 is SGHRS and CDR2 is YFSETQ in the germline V gene. With 4 bases removed from V and 5 bases from J, the gap between germline ends came to 19 bases. The CDR3 DNA sequence: TGCGCCAGCAGCCCTGCGGTTCTCTCGGAGAACGAGCAGTACTTC. Its protein product is CASSPAVLSENEQYF.

Only a few counts were recorded for this clonotype. V is TRBV4-1 and J is TRBJ1-2; D might be TRBD1 (5 bases). Germline V CDR1 and CDR2: MGHRA, YSYEKL. The CDR3 runs 17 residues. V lost 1 base, J lost 6 bases, and 21 bases lay in between. The CDR3 DNA sequence: TGCGCCAGCAGCCAAGCGGGACGGACTCCCTTATGGAATGGCTACACCTTC. Translated: CASSQAGRTPLWNGYTF.

In this sample, this clonotype turned up many times. V and J are TRBV29-1 and TRBJ1-4, with D maybe TRBD1 (6 bases). CDR3 length equals 14 residues. V lost 7 bases and J 12 bases, leaving 24 bases between the germline ends. CDR1 and CDR2 (germline): SQVTM, ANQGSEA. CDR3 region: CSASADRRFGELFF. The DNA of the CDR3 is TGCAGCGCCTCTGCGGACAGACGATTTGGGGAACTGTTTTTT.

There are many counts of this clonotype. This chain uses TRBV4-1 with TRBJ2-7; 8 nucleotides agree with TRBD1. The germline V gene has CDR1 MGHRA and CDR2 YSYEKL. CDR3 length: 15 residues. The trim removed 4 bases at V and 2 bases at J, leaving 7 bases unmatched. The CDR3 here is CASSPRQGTPYEQYF. The CDR3 DNA reads TGCGCCAGCAGCCCCCGACAGGGGACGCCCTACGAGCAGTACTTC.

This clonotype was counted many times. This chain joins TRBV5-1 and TRBJ2-1; 8 positions agree with TRBD2. Germline CDR1 reads SGHRS; CDR2 reads YFSETQ. The trim removed 4 bases at V and 5 bases at J, leaving 5 bases unmatched. The CDR3 spans 14 residues. As DNA, the CDR3 is TGCGCCAGCAGCCATTATAGCGGGAACAATGAGCAGTTCTTC. This sequence encodes CASSHYSGNNEQFF.

This clonotype has a count of ten or more. The chain recombines TRBV7-9 with TRBJ1-1, with a possible D match to TRBD1 (5 bases). The CDR3 is 13 residues long. CDR1 and CDR2 (germline): SEHNR, FQNEAQ (reference sequence). The V end was cut by 7 bases, the J end by 0 bases, with 9 bases between. CDR3 protein: CASTGTVNTEAFF. In DNA form, the CDR3 reads TGTGCCAGCACCGGGACGGTGAACACTGAAGCTTTCTTT. The full variable domain, with the rest looked up from reference TRBV7-9 and TRBJ1-1, is DTGVSQNPRHKITKRGQNVTFRCDPISEHNRLYWYRQTLGQGPEFLTYFQNEAQLEKSRLLSDRFSAERPKGSFSTLEIQRTEQGDSAMYLCASTGTVNTEAFFGQGTRLTVV.

This clonotype was seen ten or more times. This sequence joins TRBV4-1 and TRBJ2-6; D gene ambiguous. The CDR3 consists of 15 residues. Germline V gene data show CDR1 as MGHRA and CDR2 as YSYEKL. Trimming cost V 3 bases and J 0 bases, with 6 bases left between them. CDR3 residues: CASSQSDSGANVLTF. The CDR3 DNA follows: TGCGCCAGCAGCCAGTCAGACTCTGGGGCCAACGTCCTGACTTTC.

This clonotype was observed many times. V is TRBV12-3 or TRBV12-4 and J is TRBJ2-2; 7 nucleotides align to TRBD2. The CDR3 runs 15 residues. J was trimmed by 4 bases and V by 5 bases; bases with no gene match: 7. CDR3 DNA sequence: TGTGCCAGCAGTCCGTCGGGACTACCCACCGGGGAGCTGTTTTTT. Its translation: CASSPSGLPTGELFF.